This TCR delta chain was identified during a study of gamma-delta chains in newborns, infants, children. TCRdb redid clone calling on the reads using CATT. The table lists 1,400 or so delta-chain clones, approximately 1.2% of them singletons. The germline gives CDR1 GEAIGNYY, CDR2 EKD. The CDR3 consists of 15 residues. The ends were cut back, 4 bases at V and 8 bases at J, with 22 bases in the middle. By share, this clone counts as large (0.1 to 1%). This sample also contains other DNA sequences that code for the same CDR3. The clonotype comes from a child in good health. The sequencing sample was made of blood. The V call is TRDV2, the J call TRDJ1; maybe TRDD3 (5 bases). The CDR3 loop is CACDPLSDRGSKLIF. CDR3 sequence (DNA): TGTGCCTGTGATCCCCTTTCCGACCGGGGGTCCAAACTCATCTTT.